The T cell receptor beta chain under discussion was sequenced for a study of T cells in tuberculosis. Assay: immunoSEQ multiplex PCR; the TCRdb copy retains only in-frame clones and omits some. The data hold around 30,000 clones, with 85% to 95% observed a single time. Germline CDR1 reads SGHTA; CDR2 reads FQGTGA. This CDR3 spans 14 amino acids. V lost 5 bases to trimming and J lost 3 bases, with 13 bases between them. V and J are TRBV7-3 and TRBJ1-1; D possibly corresponds to TRBD1 (6 bases). The TCR sequence derives from a donor aged 5-35 years with latent tuberculosis or without tuberculosis infection. Sequencing input: PBMCs. The chain's CDR3 is CASSTTGWDTEAFF. As DNA, the CDR3 is TGTGCCAGCAGCACGACAGGTTGGGACACTGAAGCTTTCTTT.